This TCR beta chain originates from a study of blood T cell repertoires in COVID-19. TCRdb's copy holds only in-frame clones and misses some; the assay was immunoSEQ multiplex PCR. The table has fewer than 250,000 clones, about 84% seen once; the top ten hold around 7.4%. The receptor was derived from a woman aged 40 to 50 with acute COVID-19. The sample comprised PBMCs or T cells enriched from blood (not recorded which).

DNA for the CDR3: TGTGCCAGCATCTCCGGGACAGGGCTTCAGCCCCAGCATTTT. It translates to CASISGTGLQPQHF. The chain uses TRBV28 and TRBJ1-5, with TRBD1 matching over 9 bases. The CDR3 is made up of 14 amino acids. V was clipped by 7 bases and J by 6 bases; unmatched bases: 7. The germline gives CDR1 MDHEN, CDR2 SYDVKM.